This T cell receptor beta chain was found in a study of regulatory T cells in long-lasting Graves disease (dated by TCRdb to the early 2020s). A note on the overall study: Antithyroid drugs had been taken for less than 3 months by newly diagnosed Graves' disease patients. Peripheral blood TCR sequencing and RNA sequencing compared persistent Graves' disease patients with newly diagnosed Graves' disease patients. The study was conducted in China and was registered as a clinical trial. A total of 33 samples underwent TCR sequencing, from 13 patients with persistent Graves' disease and 20 or so patients with newly diagnosed Graves' disease. Findings and caveats that apply to the study as a whole: Persistent disease showed preferential use of TRBV28, TRBJ1-2 and TRBJ2-5, whereas newly diagnosed disease favored TRBV20-1 and TRBJ2-1. The small sample size was acknowledged by the authors as a limitation that may reduce accuracy. A larger number of public clonotypes was shared among persistent patients (approximately 3,000) than among newly diagnosed patients (about 990). Sequencing and analysis were limited to the TCR beta chain. The study examined only peripheral blood because the primary lesion, thyroid tissue, could not be accessed. Compared with newly diagnosed patients, persistent Graves' disease patients had lower TCR Shannon entropy and fewer highly expanded clones, which suggests clonal expansion.

CDR1 and CDR2 (MDHEN, SYDVKM) derive from the germline V gene. The cysteine opens and the phenylalanine closes a CDR3 of 19 amino acids. The entry retains the CDR3 DNA only, 57 bases that are in frame from base 1. The germline V end is reduced by 6 bases and the J end by 2 bases; junction bases left unmatched: 18. Library creation used multiplex PCR. Sequencing instrument: Illumina HiSeq 4000. TCR beta libraries were built with iRepertoire HTBI primers and Arm-PCR amplification of CDR3 regions. PCR products were gel purified before sequencing. Per the authors' processing: A total of under 80 TRBV and about 13 TRBJ segments were identified across samples and were used for gene usage analysis of CDR3 amino acid clonotypes. Filtered high-quality paired reads were merged into contigs using COPE and FqMerger. BLAST was used to align contigs to IMGT TRBV, TRBD and TRBJ reference genes, with CDR3 defined following IMGT. Highly expanded clones were defined as clonotypes with a frequency above 0.1%. Repertoire diversity was measured by Shannon entropy, and V-J evenness by the Gini coefficient. A clonotype was considered public if more than one individual shared it. Clones were called with MiXCR by TCRdb after fastp trimmed the public reads at Q25, and only in-frame beta chains were retained. Entries that share a CDR3 protein sequence are merged under the most common genes and DNA. TCRdb's processing, not the study's, gives the V and J calls here. Recorded for this sample are approximately 460,000 distinct CDR3 sequences; about 16% of them occurred a single time. The ten biggest clones cover roughly a tenth of the sample.

Ten or more counts support this clonotype. No cognate antigen has been identified for it. Base qualities are missing; no much larger clone stands one base away. The time point tag for this specimen amounts to: newly diagnosed GD, antithyroid drugs for less than 3 months. For both TCR sequencing and RNA sequencing, RNA was extracted from PBMCs using TRIzol. Graves' disease was diagnosed according to American Thyroid Association guidelines. The patients came from an endocrinology department in Xi'an, China. Each patient gave about 9.1 milliliters of peripheral blood, collected in an EDTA anticoagulant tube. PBMCs were isolated by Ficoll Paque Plus density gradient separation without further T cell sorting. RNA quality was checked with an Agilent 2100 Bioanalyzer and agarose gel, and concentration with a NanoDrop 2000. The same data also contributed to another study, on T cells in Graves' hyperthyroidism and ophthalmopathy. As that second study puts it: Stable Graves' hyperthyroidism was defined as the absence of progression to ophthalmopathy over 18 months of follow-up. The hyperthyroidism patients were between 18 and 65 years old and newly diagnosed, with a disease duration of less than 2 months. Exclusion was applied to patients with uncontrolled infections, other autoimmune diseases, pregnancy or lactation. Clinical symptoms, serum thyroxine and TRAb, thyroid ultrasound, and orbital computed tomography formed the basis for the diagnoses. A first-round RT-PCR of the TCR CDR3 used the HTBI primer set with the Qiagen OneStep RT-PCR kit. Most expanded thyroid clonotypes (frequency above 0.001) were also found in blood, which suggests that blood repertoires may mirror thyroid immune responses. Ophthalmopathy was separated from stable hyperthyroidism by a 13 V-J signature model, with approximately 90% sensitivity and roughly 81% specificity obtained in cross-validation and 80%/75% obtained in testing. In validation, the model predicted progression to ophthalmopathy a median of approximately 6.3 months before onset, with roughly 71% sensitivity and nearly 75% specificity. To identify distinguishing TCR V-J signatures, a discovery cohort of 100 patients was used, comprising some 45 with Graves' ophthalmopathy and around 57 with stable Graves' hyperthyroidism. Prospective prediction of ophthalmopathy was tested in an independent validation cohort consisting of fewer than 20 hyperthyroidism patients and approximately 16 patients who later progressed to ophthalmopathy. The roughly 91 discovery patients were randomly split 7:3 into training and test sets. In addition, the study compared T-cell repertoires in thyroid tissue and in blood from several Graves' hyperthyroidism patients. After blood sampling, hyperthyroidism patients were treated with methimazole at a starting dose of 30 mg daily, and ophthalmopathy patients were treated with high-dose intravenous methylprednisolone. A second multiplex PCR round built the libraries, followed by size selection and purification. The libraries were sequenced on an Illumina HiSeq2000 using paired-end 100 bp reads. SOAPnuke was used to process the raw data, with reads discarded if the reads contained adapters or uncalled bases, had a mean Phred below 15, or lacked an exact constant-primer or identifier match. High-quality paired reads were merged with COPE v1.2.5, and unique nucleotide sequences were defined as clonotypes. MiTCR v1.1 was used to align the clonotypes against IMGT TRBV, TRBD and TRBJ reference segments. The analysis included only V-J combinations with a frequency above 0.0001, which together covered about 99% of the repertoires. A TCS score was defined as the ratio of F50 (clonal expansion) to E x V (chaos), with BLOSUM62-based TCRdist applied between CDR3 peptides within each V-J. Welch's t-statistics and random forest reduced fewer than 550 V-J features to roughly 13, which were used in a naive Bayes classifier (R e1071). No statistical method was used to set the sample size in advance, and investigators knew the group allocation. According to the paper, TCR Vbeta CDR3 sequencing was carried out on about 140 peripheral blood samples, which came from 40 to 45 ophthalmopathy, approximately 78 hyperthyroidism and 17 progressor patients.

The starting material was peripheral blood mononuclear cells (PBMCs), obtained at new diagnosis, from a patient treated with antithyroid drugs. The sequence joins TRBV28 to TRBJ1-5; TRBD1 aligns with 8 central bases. The source is a woman younger than 45 with Graves disease. Donor details come from another sample of the same person, matched by shared clones. This receptor has the CDR3 CASSQDRDEVYGGNQPQHF. Here is the DNA: TGTGCCAGCAGCCAGGACAGGGATGAGGTATATGGGGGCAATCAGCCCCAGCATTTT. Beyond the CDR3, the reference TRBV28 and TRBJ1-5 genes provide the residues; the full variable domain reads: DVKVTQSSRYLVKRTGEKVFLECVQDMDHENMFWYRQDPGLGLRLIYFSYDVKMKEKGDIPEGYSVSREKKERFSLILESASTNQTSMYLCASSQDRDEVYGGNQPQHFGDGTRLSIL.